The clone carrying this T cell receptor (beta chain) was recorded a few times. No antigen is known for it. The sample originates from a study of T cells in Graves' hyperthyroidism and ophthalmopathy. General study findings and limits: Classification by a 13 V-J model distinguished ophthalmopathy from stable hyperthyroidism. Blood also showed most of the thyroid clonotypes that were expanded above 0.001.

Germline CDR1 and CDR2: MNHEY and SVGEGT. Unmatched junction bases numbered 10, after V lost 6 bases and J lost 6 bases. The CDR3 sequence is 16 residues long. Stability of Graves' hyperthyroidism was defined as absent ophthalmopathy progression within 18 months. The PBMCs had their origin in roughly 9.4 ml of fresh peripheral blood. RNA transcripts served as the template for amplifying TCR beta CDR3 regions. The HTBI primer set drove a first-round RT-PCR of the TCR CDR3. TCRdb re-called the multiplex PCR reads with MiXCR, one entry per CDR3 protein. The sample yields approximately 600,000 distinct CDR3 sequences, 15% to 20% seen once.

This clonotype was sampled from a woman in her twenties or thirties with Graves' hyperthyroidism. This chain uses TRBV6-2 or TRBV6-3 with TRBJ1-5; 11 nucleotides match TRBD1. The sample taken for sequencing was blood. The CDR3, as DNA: TGTGCCAGCAGGGGAGGGACAGGGGGAATCGGTCAGCCCCAGCATTTT. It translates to CASRGGTGGIGQPQHF.